This TCR beta chain is drawn from a study of cytomegalovirus exposure and HLA in healthy donors. Turning to the study itself: Earlier sequencing of 150 million to 200 million T cells yielded 95 million to 120 million unique TCR beta sequences. The study's findings and limits: Three chains linked to CMV were shown in vitro to be specific for CMV antigens.

Germline-derived CDR1 and CDR2 are MDHEN and SYDVKM. The CDR3 covers 12 residues. V shed 6 bases and J shed 1 base, with 7 bases lying between them. Notes on this clone: The antigen remains undetermined.

The study ran its PCR with 60 Vbeta and 13 Jbeta primers. The assay was immunoSEQ multiplex PCR, and TCRdb's table has in-frame clones only and misses some. The table lists approximately 130,000 clones, over 60% of them singletons. The sample consisted of PBMCs. The receptor comes from a woman in her forties in good health and CMV-seronegative. The chain links TRBV28 to TRBJ2-7, with TRBD1 as a possible D gene (5 bases). CDR3 region: CASSTGSYEQYF. The CDR3 coding sequence is TGTGCCAGCAGCACAGGTTCCTACGAGCAGTACTTC. The variable domain in full, with the rest retrieved from reference TRBV28 and TRBJ2-7, is DVKVTQSSRYLVKRTGEKVFLECVQDMDHENMFWYRQDPGLGLRLIYFSYDVKMKEKGDIPEGYSVSREKKERFSLILESASTNQTSMYLCASSTGSYEQYFGPGTRLTVT.